A single sample is the source of the 21 T cell receptor beta chains below, sequenced in a study of immune evolution from preneoplasia to lung adenocarcinoma (dated by TCRdb to the early 2020s). Library preparation employed the immunoSEQ multiplex PCR assay. Drawn from immuneACCESS, this table holds only the in-frame rearrangements with V and J called that TCRdb kept. Clones are partly lost; checked studies trace under half to an unresolved V gene and leave the rest unexplained. This sample lists 4,000 to 4,500 clones; more than 75% were detected once. The top ten clonotypes cover about 14% of the sample. Specimen: FFPE invasive lung adenocarcinoma tissue. Explained via the paper, the cell subset or site label denotes: frankly invasive lung adenocarcinoma (ADC). The receptors shown here come from a person aged 65 to 85 with invasive lung adenocarcinoma. Some clones in this sample may be carry-over from other donors' samples.

This clone was observed a handful of times. The chain links TRBV6-1 to TRBJ2-7; TRBD2 aligns across 9 bases. The CDR3 contains 16 residues. V gave up 3 bases and J gave up 1 base; unmatched junction bases: 7. The V gene's germline CDR1 is MNHNS and CDR2 SASEGT. The CDR3: CASSDISGRKSYEQYF. CDR3 nucleotide sequence: TGTGCCAGCAGTGACATAAGCGGGAGGAAATCCTACGAGCAGTACTTC.

V gene TRBV19 combines with J gene TRBJ2-7, with 7 bases matching TRBD1. After removal of 6 bases from V and 0 bases from J, the junction contained 8 bases not matched to a gene. Per the germline V gene, CDR1 is LNHDA and CDR2 is SQIVND (reference sequence). The CDR3 has 15 residues. This CDR3 is CASRTRDRDSYEQYF. CDR3 DNA: TGTGCCAGTAGGACCCGAGACAGGGACTCCTACGAGCAGTACTTC.

V and J are TRBV4-1 and TRBJ2-6; the match to TRBD2 covers 7 bases. The V segment lost 6 bases and the J segment 0 bases; nucleotides outside the gene matches: 11. This CDR3 contains 18 residues. The germline CDR1 and CDR2 sequences are MGHRA and YSYEKL. The CDR3: CASRPWGGVDSGANVLTF. The CDR3 region has the DNA TGCGCCAGCAGACCCTGGGGGGGGGTGGACTCTGGGGCCAACGTCCTGACTTTC.

The genes are TRBV30 and TRBJ2-5, with D tentatively TRBD1 (6 bases). Germline values: CDR1 GTSNPN, CDR2 SVGIG (reference sequence). The CDR3 totals 13 residues. V was shortened by 0 bases and J by 5 bases, with 10 bases between the two germline ends. CDR3 nucleotide sequence: TGTGCCTGGAGTGTACAGGGAACCGAGACCCAGTACTTC. It translates to CAWSVQGTETQYF.

The J gene is TRBJ2-2, the V gene TRBV30, with 8 bases identical to TRBD1. CDR1 is GTSNPN, CDR2 SVGIG, per germline (reference sequence). CDR3 length: 13 amino acids. The junction had 6 bases not matched to a gene; V was cut back by 0 bases and J by 12 bases. Written as DNA, the CDR3 is TGTGCCTGGAGTGTATTGACAGGGGAAAAGCTGTTTTTT. Its translation: CAWSVLTGEKLFF.

Written as DNA, the CDR3 is TGTGCCAGCAGTTTTTTTTCGGGACAGGGGGCTCGTGGCTACACCTTC. Its protein is CASSFFSGQGARGYTF. The rearrangement joins TRBV28 to TRBJ1-2; 12 nucleotides match TRBD1. The CDR3 spans 16 residues. The V gene's germline CDR1 is MDHEN and CDR2 SYDVKM. Trimming at V came to 3 bases and at J to 7 bases, leaving 9 bases not matched to a gene.

This rearrangement joins TRBV7-9 to TRBJ2-3; no definite D call. The CDR3 has 17 amino acids. V was pared by 1 base and J by 3 bases, with 17 bases between. Germline CDR1 SEHNR, CDR2 FQNEAQ (reference sequence). CDR3 DNA: TGTGCCAGCAGCTTAGGAGCTCCGCGGTCCTCTACAGATACGCAGTATTTT. This encodes CASSLGAPRSSTDTQYF.

This chain links TRBV6-1 with TRBJ2-7; D uncertain. The ends were cut back, 3 bases at V and 8 bases at J, with 14 bases in the middle. This CDR3 contains 13 residues. Germline values: CDR1 MNHNS, CDR2 SASEGT. DNA of the CDR3: TGTGCCAGCAGTGAGGGCCGGTTCGCTCAGCAGTACTTC. Its protein product is CASSEGRFAQQYF.

The V and J genes are TRBV11-2 and TRBJ2-7; 9 positions match TRBD2. This CDR3 has 14 residues. CDR1 and CDR2 from the germline V gene are SGHAT and FQNNGV. The V segment lost 5 bases and the J segment 6 bases; nucleotides outside the gene matches: 8. The DNA of the CDR3 is TGTGCCAGCAGCCCCCAAGTACTAGCGGGCGAGCAGTACTTC. Translating gives CASSPQVLAGEQYF.

The rearrangement uses TRBV30 and TRBJ2-6; D unresolved. The germline gives CDR1 GTSNPN, CDR2 SVGIG (reference sequence). Trimming pared 0 bases from V and 4 bases from J, leaving 4 bases between. There are 13 residues in the CDR3. Written as DNA, the CDR3 is TGTGCCTGGAGTGTCCCCGGGGCCAACGTCCTGACTTTC. Translation: CAWSVPGANVLTF.

The chain carries TRBV6-1 and TRBJ1-1; possibly TRBD1 for D (5 bases). CDR1 MNHNS and CDR2 SASEGT come from the germline V gene. The CDR3 has 15 amino acids. The V end was cut by 2 bases, the J end by 3 bases, with 13 bases between. CDR3 protein: CASSERGGGDTEAFF. CDR3 coding DNA: TGTGCCAGCAGTGAAAGGGGCGGGGGGGACACTGAAGCTTTCTTT.

This chain connects TRBV16 to TRBJ2-2; no clear D gene. The CDR3 length is 15 residues. Per germline, CDR1 KGHSY and CDR2 FQNENV. The germline V and J ends were trimmed by 2 bases and 4 bases, with 11 bases remaining between them. The CDR3 sequence: CASSQLRYSTGELFF. CDR3 bases: TGTGCCAGCAGCCAACTAAGATACTCCACCGGGGAGCTGTTTTTT. The whole variable domain, remainder taken from reference TRBV16 and TRBJ2-2, is GEEVAQTPKHLVRGEGQKAKLYCAPIKGHSYVFWYQQVLKNEFKFLISFQNENVFDETGMPKERFSAKCLPNSPCSLEIQATKLEDSAVYFCASSQLRYSTGELFFGEGSRLTVL.

V usage is TRBV11-1 and J usage is TRBJ1-3; tentatively, D is TRBD1 (5 bases). Between the trimmed V and J ends, which lost 4 bases and 0 bases, there was a span of 10 bases. CDR1 SGHAT and CDR2 FQDESV come from the germline V gene (reference sequence). This CDR3 region has 15 residues. The CDR3 loop is CASSYDSFSGNTIYF. CDR3 DNA: TGTGCCAGCAGCTACGACAGTTTCTCTGGAAACACCATATATTTT.

This chain links TRBV6-6 with TRBJ2-2; 14 positions agree with TRBD2. Germline V gene lookup returns CDR1 MNHNY and CDR2 SVGAGI (reference sequence). The CDR3 length is 16 residues. J lost 6 bases, V lost 2 bases, and 2 bases had no gene match. The CDR3 nucleotides are TGTGCCAGCAGTTACCCGACTAGCGGGAGGGCCGGGGAGCTGTTTTTT. Protein: CASSYPTSGRAGELFF.

The genes are TRBV29-1 and TRBJ2-7; a possible D gene is TRBD2 (5 bases). The germline CDR1 and CDR2 sequences are SQVTM and ANQGSEA. The CDR3 is 12 residues long. The ends were cut back, 7 bases at V and 5 bases at J, with 15 bases in the middle. The CDR3 sequence is CSAELVVDEQYF. CDR3 in DNA: TGCAGCGCCGAACTAGTAGTGGACGAGCAGTACTTC.

This sequence joins TRBV27 and TRBJ1-4; the D gene is possibly TRBD1 (6 bases). Germline V gene lookup returns CDR1 MNHEY and CDR2 SMNVEV (reference sequence). Trimming cost V 3 bases and J 5 bases, with 10 bases left between them. The CDR3 has 14 residues. The CDR3 protein is CASSLWGQNEKLFF. The CDR3 DNA sequence: TGTGCCAGCAGTTTGTGGGGGCAGAATGAAAAACTGTTTTTT.

The CDR3 reads CASSPQTSTDTQYF. The CDR3 DNA sequence: TGTGCCAGCAGCCCGCAAACTAGTACAGATACGCAGTATTTT. The chain combines TRBV7-8 with TRBJ2-3; possibly TRBD2 for D (5 bases). Germline assignment: CDR1 SGHVS and CDR2 FQNEAQ. The germline V and J ends were trimmed by 5 bases and 3 bases, with 12 bases remaining between them. The CDR3 is made up of 14 amino acids.

The table lists this clone with a few counts. This chain links TRBV30 with TRBJ2-1; no clear D. CDR3 size: 11 residues. Germline V lookup: CDR1 GTSNPN, CDR2 SVGIG (reference sequence). Deletions cut 3 bases from V and 5 bases from J, with 5 bases between. The CDR3 protein is CAWSRNNEQFF. The CDR3 DNA is TGTGCCTGGAGCCGGAACAATGAGCAGTTCTTC.

J is TRBJ2-7 and V is TRBV7-8; possible D gene TRBD2, 6 bases. Trimming left V 3 bases short and J 5 bases short, with 17 bases between. The germline CDR1 and CDR2 sequences are SGHVS and FQNEAQ. This CDR3 comprises 15 residues. The CDR3 DNA is TGTGCCAGCAGCTTCAACCAGGGACTGGGCGACGAGCAGTACTTC. Translating it yields CASSFNQGLGDEQYF.

V is TRBV5-1 and J is TRBJ1-1; D call uncertain. Trimming took 0 bases from V and 5 from J, leaving 5 bases between them. Looked up from germline, CDR1 is SGHRS and CDR2 is YFSETQ. This CDR3 contains 12 residues. CDR3 sequence: CASSLDGTEAFF. CDR3 nucleotide sequence: TGCGCCAGCAGCTTGGATGGGACTGAAGCTTTCTTT.

This clone was seen a handful of times. This chain links TRBV11-3 with TRBJ2-4, with D maybe TRBD2 (6 bases). Trimming pared 5 bases from V and 8 bases from J, leaving 19 bases between. This CDR3 region has 15 residues. Germline V gene sequence: CDR1 SGHNT, CDR2 YENEEA. CDR3 sequence reads: CASSDPSARADIQYF. CDR3 DNA sequence: TGTGCCAGCAGCGATCCTAGCGCCCGAGCGGACATTCAGTACTTC.